This is a list of T cell receptor beta chains from one sample in a study of blood T cell repertoires in COVID-19. The table came from immunoSEQ multiplex PCR; TCRdb's copy has only in-frame clones and leaves some out. The sample carries about 100,000 clones, 80% to 90% recorded once. The specimen sequenced was PBMCs or T cells enriched from blood (not recorded which). Receptor source: a woman aged 50 to 60 who had recovered from COVID-19. The CDR3 runs from the conserved cysteine through the conserved F or W. A D gene is named only where the DNA matches it firmly. The listing skips clone size in some rows; elsewhere it reads once, few, many or a size class.

D gene,V gene,J gene,clone size,CDR3 protein,CDR3 DNA
NA,TRBV10-3,TRBJ2-5,once,CAINQGTQETQYF,TGTGCCATCAATCAGGGGACCCAAGAGACCCAGTACTTC
TRBD2,TRBV18,TRBJ2-7,medium-sized,CASSSRTSQLYEQYF,TGTGCCAGCTCAAGCAGGACTAGCCAACTCTACGAGCAGTACTTC
NA,TRBV6-5,TRBJ1-4,NA,CASSPQNEKLFF,TGTGCCAGCAGTCCTCAGAATGAAAAACTGTTTTTT
NA,TRBV5-1,TRBJ1-2,NA,CASSLAGGAINYGYTF,TGCGCCAGCAGCTTGGCAGGAGGGGCGATAAACTATGGCTACACCTTC
NA,TRBV27,TRBJ2-2,NA,CASSLRDTGELFF,TGTGCCAGCAGTTTACGGGACACCGGGGAGCTGTTTTTT
TRBD2,TRBV7-8,TRBJ2-7,NA,CASSLARTSNEQYF,TGTGCCAGCAGCTTAGCTCGGACTAGCAACGAGCAGTACTTC
TRBD2,TRBV5-4,TRBJ2-7,NA,CASSLPGLSGIEQYF,TGTGCCAGCAGCTTACCGGGACTAAGTGGAATCGAGCAGTACTTC
TRBD1,TRBV7-3,TRBJ2-1,NA,CASSKTGTYNEQFF,TGTGCCAGCAGCAAGACAGGGACCTACAATGAGCAGTTCTTC
NA,TRBV11-3,TRBJ2-5,few,CASSFSGQETQYF,TGTGCCAGCAGCTTTTCAGGCCAAGAGACCCAGTACTTC
TRBD1,TRBV2,TRBJ1-5,NA,CASRQGDWSNQPQHF,TGTGCCAGCCGACAGGGGGATTGGAGCAATCAGCCCCAGCATTTT
NA,TRBV28,TRBJ1-5,NA,CASSSGNQPQHF,TGTGCCAGCAGTTCTGGCAATCAGCCCCAGCATTTT
TRBD1,TRBV2,TRBJ2-6,NA,CASSEGLGTGSSGANVLTF,TGTGCCAGCAGTGAAGGTCTCGGGACAGGGTCATCAGGGGCCAACGTCCTGACTTTC
NA,TRBV5-6,TRBJ2-7,NA,CASSLEGWQGGYEQYF,TGTGCCAGCAGCTTGGAAGGGTGGCAGGGAGGCTACGAGCAGTACTTC
NA,TRBV7-9,TRBJ2-3,NA,CASSPQKGLSLDTQYF,TGTGCCAGCAGCCCTCAAAAAGGACTGTCCCTTGATACGCAGTATTTT
TRBD1,TRBV6-5,TRBJ2-7,NA,CASTRTGGSYEQYF,TGTGCCAGCACCCGGACAGGGGGTTCCTACGAGCAGTACTTC
TRBD2,TRBV28,TRBJ2-2,NA,CASSGLAETGELFF,TGTGCCAGCAGTGGACTAGCGGAAACCGGGGAGCTGTTTTTT
NA,TRBV6-5,TRBJ2-7,NA,CASSQIESSEQYF,TGTGCCAGCAGCCAAATAGAGTCTAGCGAGCAGTACTTC
TRBD2,TRBV2,TRBJ2-3,NA,CASTEGLAVTDTQYF,TGTGCCAGCACGGAGGGACTAGCGGTCACAGATACGCAGTATTTT
NA,TRBV5-1,TRBJ2-2,NA,CASSLGLAAGELFF,TGCGCCAGCAGCCTGGGACTCGCTGCCGGGGAGCTGTTTTTT
NA,TRBV28,TRBJ2-7,NA,CASRSFGGQYEQYF,TGTGCCAGCAGAAGCTTCGGGGGACAGTACGAGCAGTACTTC
TRBD1,TRBV19,TRBJ1-5,NA,CASITPGQGDNQPQHF,TGTGCCAGTATCACTCCGGGACAGGGCGACAATCAGCCCCAGCATTTT
TRBD1,TRBV6-5,TRBJ1-2,NA,CASSYLTGAGGYTF,TGTGCCAGCAGTTACTTGACAGGGGCCGGTGGCTACACCTTC
NA,TRBV30,TRBJ2-5,NA,CAWTGTAQETQYF,TGTGCCTGGACGGGAACAGCCCAAGAGACCCAGTACTTC
NA,TRBV3-1/TRBV3-2,TRBJ1-2,NA,CASSPDGQYGYTF,TGTGCCAGCAGCCCGGACGGACAATATGGCTACACCTTC
NA,TRBV5-1,TRBJ1-1,NA,CASSLFRITEAFF,TGCGCCAGCAGCTTGTTCCGTATCACTGAAGCTTTCTTT
NA,TRBV9,TRBJ1-2,NA,CASSPRPNYGYTF,TGTGCCAGCAGCCCCAGGCCTAACTATGGCTACACCTTC
NA,TRBV7-9,TRBJ2-1,NA,CASSLAILAPFF,TGTGCCAGCAGCTTAGCGATCCTAGCGCCGTTCTTC
NA,TRBV28,TRBJ2-7,NA,CASSSTREQYF,TGTGCCAGCAGTTCAACACGCGAGCAGTACTTC
NA,TRBV27,TRBJ2-1,NA,CASSIGGSYNEQFF,TGTGCCAGCAGTATAGGGGGCTCCTACAATGAGCAGTTCTTC
NA,TRBV30,TRBJ1-3,once,CAWRPKTASGNTIYF,TGTGCCTGGAGGCCGAAAACAGCCTCTGGAAACACCATATATTTT
NA,TRBV5-1,TRBJ2-4,NA,CASSLRESGVLAKNIQYF,TGCGCCAGCAGCTTAAGAGAATCCGGGGTGCTAGCCAAAAACATTCAGTACTTC
NA,TRBV19,TRBJ1-2,NA,CASSPTGTNYGYTF,TGTGCCAGTAGCCCGACAGGTACTAACTATGGCTACACCTTC
TRBD1,TRBV5-1,TRBJ1-1,NA,CASKPGQGNTEAFF,TGCGCCAGCAAACCGGGACAGGGGAACACTGAAGCTTTCTTT
TRBD1,TRBV5-1,TRBJ1-2,NA,CASSLLPGQAYYGYTF,TGCGCCAGCAGCTTGCTACCCGGACAGGCCTACTATGGCTACACCTTC
NA,TRBV23-1,TRBJ1-4,NA,CASSPPGVTGIVTNEKLFF,TGCGCCAGCAGTCCTCCAGGGGTTACAGGAATCGTAACTAATGAAAAACTGTTTTTT
TRBD2,TRBV6-4,TRBJ2-1,NA,CASTSGGAYNEQFF,TGTGCCAGCACTAGCGGGGGGGCCTACAATGAGCAGTTCTTC
NA,TRBV10-2,TRBJ2-5,NA,CASRPRGPETQYF,TGCGCCAGCAGACCCAGGGGTCCAGAGACCCAGTACTTC
NA,TRBV7-3,TRBJ2-2,NA,CASSPRSGELFF,TGTGCCAGCAGCCCTAGGTCCGGGGAGCTGTTTTTT
TRBD1,TRBV5-5,TRBJ1-5,NA,CASSPGQGYQPQHF,TGTGCCAGCAGCCCGGGACAGGGTTATCAGCCCCAGCATTTT
NA,TRBV3-1/TRBV3-2,TRBJ2-7,few,CASSQESGELRREQYF,TGTGCCAGCAGCCAAGAAAGCGGAGAGCTAAGACGGGAGCAGTACTTC
NA,TRBV7-9,TRBJ1-3,NA,CASSFRSGNTIYF,TGTGCCAGCAGCTTTCGGTCTGGAAACACCATATATTTT
NA,TRBV7-9,TRBJ2-1,few,CASSLMSPLSYNEQFF,TGTGCCAGCAGCTTAATGTCCCCTCTCTCCTACAATGAGCAGTTCTTC
NA,TRBV11-2,TRBJ1-3,NA,CASSHGTFSGNTIYF,TGTGCCAGCAGCCACGGGACATTCTCTGGAAACACCATATATTTT
TRBD2,TRBV11-2,TRBJ2-3,NA,CASSPPRLRGAPDTQYF,TGTGCCAGCAGCCCCCCTCGCCTGCGGGGGGCCCCAGATACGCAGTATTTT
TRBD1,TRBV5-4,TRBJ2-1,NA,CASSPLSGTGDPGEQFF,TGTGCCAGCAGCCCCCTTTCCGGGACAGGGGACCCGGGTGAGCAGTTCTTC
NA,TRBV5-4,TRBJ2-2,NA,CASSLGAGELFF,TGTGCCAGCAGCTTAGGGGCCGGGGAGCTGTTTTTT
NA,TRBV5-1,TRBJ2-5,NA,CASSLGPGETQYF,TGCGCCAGCAGCTTGGGGCCGGGGGAGACCCAGTACTTC
NA,TRBV6-4,TRBJ1-1,NA,CASALAHPNTEAFF,TGTGCCAGCGCATTAGCTCACCCGAACACTGAAGCTTTCTTT
TRBD2,TRBV18,TRBJ2-2,NA,CASSPSSGLNTGELFF,TGTGCCAGCTCACCATCTAGCGGGTTAAACACCGGGGAGCTGTTTTTT
NA,TRBV29-1,TRBJ2-1,NA,CSGGISSEQFF,TGCAGCGGCGGGATCTCGTCCGAGCAGTTCTTC
TRBD1,TRBV29-1,TRBJ2-7,NA,CSVEDRDRPQLSF,TGCAGCGTTGAAGACCGGGACAGGCCCCAATTGAGCTTC
TRBD1,TRBV5-4,TRBJ1-2,once,CASSPQGQSYGYTF,TGTGCCAGCAGCCCTCAGGGACAGTCATATGGCTACACCTTC
TRBD1,TRBV19,TRBJ2-2,once,CASSRQGAGELFF,TGTGCCAGTAGTAGACAGGGCGCCGGGGAGCTGTTTTTT
TRBD2,TRBV15,TRBJ2-2,NA,CATSRALSGMNTGELFF,TGTGCCACCAGCAGGGCCCTCAGCGGGATGAACACCGGGGAGCTGTTTTTT
NA,TRBV4-1,TRBJ1-5,few,CASSQDLGRNQPQHF,TGCGCCAGCAGCCAAGATCTGGGCCGTAATCAGCCCCAGCATTTT
NA,TRBV29-1,TRBJ2-1,NA,CSSMAASSGYNEQFF,TGCAGCTCCATGGCGGCCTCCTCGGGTTACAATGAGCAGTTCTTC
NA,TRBV2,TRBJ2-3,NA,CASLPQGRARDTQYF,TGTGCCAGCCTCCCTCAGGGCAGGGCGCGAGATACGCAGTATTTT